This T cell receptor (beta chain) appears in the sequencing data of a study of blood T cell repertoires in COVID-19. For the study at large: Samples taken during acute and convalescent COVID-19 were collected in the United States, Italy and Spain.

Germline lookup yields CDR1 SGHRS and CDR2 YFSETQ. The CDR3 loop spans 15 amino acids. Trimming removed 6 bases at V and 5 bases at J, with 17 bases between. Seattle researchers signed up patients amid active infection and tracked them longitudinally. Using immunoSEQ multiplex PCR, the repertoire was profiled, and TCRdb retains in-frame clones only, with some absent. The table shows around 200,000 clones, with roughly 77% occurring only once. The TCR comes from a woman in her 40s with COVID-19, enrolled during active disease. The sample taken for sequencing was peripheral blood. The chain joins TRBV5-1 to TRBJ2-2; possible D gene TRBD2, 6 bases. The CDR3 loop is CASTSREAGTGELFF. The CDR3 DNA reads as TGCGCCAGCACCTCCAGGGAGGCAGGGACCGGGGAGCTGTTTTTT.